Included here is one TCR beta chain sequence, with context. Its antigen is unknown. Sequenced patients had shown CD8+CD57+ cell expansion by flow cytometry. As a group, the patients uniformly had severe acquired aplastic anemia. At blood sampling, none of the patients had yet received therapy. This sample was included in a study of CD8+CD57+ T cells in acquired aplastic anemia. Overall study: DNA from sorted CD4+ and CD8+ cells averaged 3.2 ug. Regarding the study as a whole: The study found no significant CD8+ Simpson's diversity difference between patients and controls.

It was genomic DNA that served as the template for profiling TCR beta VDJ and CDR3. TCRdb redid the calling of the reads with MiXCR, one entry per CDR3 protein. The data show about 190,000 distinct CDR3 sequences, around 45% seen once. The CDR3 totals 13 residues. In germline, CDR1 is LNHDA, CDR2 SQIVND (reference sequence). V lost 1 base, J lost 5 bases, and 6 bases lay in between. The sample was sorted CD4+, CD8+, or CD8+CD57+ T cells (not recorded which) from PBMCs. This receptor was taken from a human donor with aplastic anemia. This chain joins TRBV19 and TRBJ1-5; no reliable D call. Written as DNA, the CDR3 is TGTGCCAGTAGTATAGGGGGATATCAGCCCCAGCATTTT. Amino acid sequence: CASSIGGYQPQHF.